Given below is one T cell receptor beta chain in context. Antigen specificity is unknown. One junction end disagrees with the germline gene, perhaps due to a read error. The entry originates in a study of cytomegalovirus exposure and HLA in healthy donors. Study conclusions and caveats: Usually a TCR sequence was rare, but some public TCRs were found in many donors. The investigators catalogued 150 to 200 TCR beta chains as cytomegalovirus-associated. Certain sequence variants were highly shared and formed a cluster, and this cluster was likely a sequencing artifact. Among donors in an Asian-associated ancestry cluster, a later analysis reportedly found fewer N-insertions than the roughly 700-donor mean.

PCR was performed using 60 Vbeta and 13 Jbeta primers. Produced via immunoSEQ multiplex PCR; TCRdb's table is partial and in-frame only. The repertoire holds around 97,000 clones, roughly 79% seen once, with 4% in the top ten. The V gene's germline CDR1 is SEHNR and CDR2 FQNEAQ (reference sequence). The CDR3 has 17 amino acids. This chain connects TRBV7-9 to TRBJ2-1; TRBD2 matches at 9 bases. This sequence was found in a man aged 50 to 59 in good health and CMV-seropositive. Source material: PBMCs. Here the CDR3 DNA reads TGTTCCAGCAGCTTACGCTGGCGGGAGGGCCTGAGCAATGAGCAGTTCTTC. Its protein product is CSSSLRWREGLSNEQFF.